The 31 T cell receptor beta chains reported below all come from one sample, sequenced in a study of T cell repertoires in cytomegalovirus infection. Each CDR3 protein gets one entry after TCRdb re-called the reads with MiXCR. The data hold 200,000 to 250,000 distinct CDR3 sequences, with approximately 7% observed a single time. The material sequenced was PBMCs. The origin of the receptors is a human donor in good health (CMV status not recorded). Some clones in this sample may be carry-over from other donors' samples.

This clonotype occurred many times. V and J are TRBV5-4 and TRBJ2-7, with 7 bases lining up with TRBD2. Germline CDR1 and CDR2: SGHNT and YYREEE (reference sequence). CDR3 length: 17 residues. V trimming: 4 bases; J trimming: 3 bases; junction bases outside the gene matches: 16. The CDR3, as DNA: TGTGCCAGCAGCCCACGCCGCAGCGGGGCCCCGGGCTACGAGCAGTACTTC. Encoded protein: CASSPRRSGAPGYEQYF.

In this sample, this clonotype turned up a few times. The chain combines TRBV6-4 with TRBJ1-5; 8 nucleotides agree with TRBD1. The CDR3 runs 15 residues. V dropped 7 bases and J dropped 7; count of bases not matched to a gene: 12. Germline assignment: CDR1 MRHNA and CDR2 SNTAGT. The CDR3 sequence is CASILDRVEMQPQHF. Written as DNA, the CDR3 is TGTGCCAGCATCTTGGACAGGGTCGAGATGCAGCCCCAGCATTTT.

The table lists this clonotype with many counts. V and J are TRBV28 and TRBJ1-5; tentative D call: TRBD1 (5 bases). V was trimmed by 3 bases and J by 7 bases, leaving 10 bases between them. CDR3 length equals 13 residues. In germline, CDR1 is MDHEN, CDR2 SYDVKM. The CDR3 sequence: CASSFPGRQPQHF. The CDR3 DNA reads TGTGCCAGCAGTTTTCCAGGGAGGCAGCCCCAGCATTTT.

This clonotype has a count of ten or more. The chain carries TRBV6-5 and TRBJ2-3; no clear D. This CDR3 spans 14 amino acids. Germline V CDR1 and CDR2: MNHEY, SVGAGI. Trimming shortened V by 4 bases and J by 1 base, and 9 bases separated the two germline ends. The DNA of the CDR3 is TGTGCCAGCAGTTCACTGGATCGCACAGATACGCAGTATTTT. Amino acids: CASSSLDRTDTQYF.

In this sample, this clonotype turned up a few times. The gene calls are TRBV14 and TRBJ2-5; 10 bases are shared with TRBD1. The trim removed 5 bases at V and 7 bases at J, leaving 10 bases unmatched. Per the germline V gene, CDR1 is SGHDN and CDR2 is FVKESK. The CDR3 runs 15 residues. The CDR3 coding sequence is TGTGCCAGCAGCAAACTGACAGGGGGCCTAGTGACCCAGTACTTC. Translating it yields CASSKLTGGLVTQYF.

This rearrangement joins TRBV20-1 to TRBJ1-2; D perhaps matches TRBD1 (6 bases). V gave up 6 bases and J gave up 4 bases, with 15 bases separating them. This CDR3 region has 13 residues. Germline lookup yields CDR1 DFQATT and CDR2 SNEGSKA (reference sequence). The CDR3 nucleotides are TGCAGTGCGGGGGACATCCGCGTCTATGGCTACACCTTC. Residues: CSAGDIRVYGYTF.

This clonotype was found many times. The V call is TRBV29-1, the J call TRBJ2-1, with D perhaps matching TRBD2 (6 bases). CDR3 size: 14 residues. Looked up from germline, CDR1 is SQVTM and CDR2 is ANQGSEA. The germline V and J ends were trimmed by 7 bases and 5 bases, with 18 bases remaining between them. The CDR3 coding sequence is TGCAGCGGGGGGAGGATAGGGGCCCACAATGAGCAGTTCTTC. As protein: CSGGRIGAHNEQFF.

This sequence joins TRBV7-7 and TRBJ2-3; 10 nucleotides agree with TRBD2. V dropped 5 bases and J dropped 4; count of bases not matched to a gene: 9. This CDR3 has 16 amino acids. From germline, CDR1 is SSHAT and CDR2 FNYEAQ (reference sequence). The CDR3: CASSQSSGGAADTQYF. The CDR3 region has the DNA TGTGCCAGCAGCCAATCCAGCGGGGGGGCCGCAGATACGCAGTATTTT.

The table lists this clonotype with many counts. The rearrangement uses TRBV11-2 and TRBJ2-1, with 7 bases identical to TRBD2. This CDR3 spans 15 amino acids. J lost 6 bases, V lost 3 bases, and 8 bases had no gene match. Germline lookup yields CDR1 SGHAT and CDR2 FQNNGV. The CDR3 sequence: CASSFSSGLSNEQFF. CDR3 nucleotide sequence: TGTGCCAGCAGCTTTTCTAGCGGCCTATCCAATGAGCAGTTCTTC.

This clonotype was counted at least ten times. CDR3 protein: CASSPDSNYGYTF. The CDR3 bases are TGTGCCAGCAGCCCGGACAGTAACTATGGCTACACCTTC. The rearrangement links TRBV7-3 to TRBJ1-2; a weak D match, TRBD1 (6 bases). The CDR3 covers 13 residues. Trimming cost V 5 bases and J 1 base, with 8 bases left between them. Germline V gene sequence: CDR1 SGHTA, CDR2 FQGTGA. Based on the CDR3 plus reference TRBV7-3 and TRBJ1-2, the full variable domain is GAGVSQTPSNKVTEKGKYVELRCDPISGHTALYWYRQSLGQGPEFLIYFQGTGAADDSGLPNDRFFAVRPEGSVSTLKIQRTERGDSAVYLCASSPDSNYGYTFGSGTRLTVV.

This clonotype was seen repeatedly, ten times or more. CDR3 nucleotide sequence: TGTGCCAGCAGCTTAGTCTCAGGGTTGAAATCACCCCTCCACTTT. Encoded protein: CASSLVSGLKSPLHF. The chain combines TRBV7-2 with TRBJ1-6, with a possible D match to TRBD1 (5 bases). The CDR3 is 15 amino acids. CDR1 and CDR2 from the germline V gene are SGHTA and FQGNSA. The V end was cut by 1 base, the J end by 10 bases, with 14 bases between.

Many counts were recorded for this clonotype. The chain joins TRBV30 to TRBJ1-1; D gene uncertain. Deletions cut 0 bases from V and 5 bases from J, with 13 bases between. Germline lookup yields CDR1 GTSNPN and CDR2 SVGIG (reference sequence). This CDR3 has 14 residues. The CDR3 here is CAWSVIPGLTEAFF. The CDR3 bases are TGTGCCTGGAGTGTAATTCCGGGCTTGACTGAAGCTTTCTTT.

In this sample, this clonotype turned up a few times. The chain is built from TRBV27 and TRBJ2-1; 9 bases are shared with TRBD1. The CDR3 has 15 residues. The trim removed 6 bases at V and 3 bases at J, leaving 6 bases unmatched. Germline CDR1 reads MNHEY; CDR2 reads SMNVEV (reference sequence). CDR3: CASSRTGDYYNEQFF. CDR3 DNA: TGTGCCAGCAGCCGGACAGGGGATTACTACAATGAGCAGTTCTTC.

This clonotype showed up many times. This chain uses TRBV19 with TRBJ2-1; D gene ambiguous. Germline V gives CDR1 LNHDA, CDR2 SQIVND (reference sequence). V dropped 6 bases and J dropped 3 bases, with 15 bases sitting between them. This CDR3 is built from 15 residues. This chain's CDR3 is CASRTDQLYYNEQFF. The CDR3 DNA sequence: TGTGCCAGTAGGACCGACCAACTTTACTACAATGAGCAGTTCTTC.

At least ten counts were recorded for this clonotype. The rearrangement links TRBV6-2 or TRBV6-3 to TRBJ2-2; the D gene is possibly TRBD2 (6 bases). Germline values: CDR1 MNHEY, CDR2 SVGEGT. V gave up 3 bases and J gave up 5 bases, with 10 bases separating them. The CDR3 loop spans 14 amino acids. CDR3 nucleotides: TGTGCCAGCAGTTATTGGCGGGGAACCGGGGAGCTGTTTTTT. Translated: CASSYWRGTGELFF.

This clonotype appeared a few times. The V call is TRBV2, the J call TRBJ2-1, with D perhaps given as TRBD1 or TRBD2 (6 bases each). Germline loops: CDR1 SNHLY, CDR2 FYNNEI. V lost 8 bases, J lost 6 bases, and 17 bases lay in between. CDR3 length: 14 amino acids. This CDR3 is CASLRRGVGNEQFF. CDR3 DNA sequence: TGTGCCAGCCTGAGGAGGGGGGTCGGCAATGAGCAGTTCTTC.

This clonotype was recorded at least ten times. The chain links TRBV7-2 to TRBJ2-7; D not certain. This CDR3 comprises 14 residues. V was pared by 4 bases and J by 1 base, with 11 bases between. From germline, CDR1 is SGHTA and CDR2 FQGNSA. Written as DNA, the CDR3 is TGTGCCAGCAGCTCTACGGGTTTTTCCTACGAGCAGTACTTC. It encodes CASSSTGFSYEQYF.

This clonotype occurred many times. The rearrangement joins TRBV7-8 to TRBJ2-1; D call uncertain. Trimming took off 5 bases at V and 8 bases at J, with 16 bases between the two ends. The germline V gene encodes CDR1 SGHVS and CDR2 FQNEAQ. The CDR3 sequence is 14 residues long. This chain's CDR3 is CASSALDLGDEQFF. CDR3 coding DNA: TGTGCCAGCAGCGCCCTCGACCTCGGCGATGAGCAGTTCTTC.

This clonotype appeared many times. J is TRBJ1-1 and V is TRBV7-2, with a possible D match to TRBD1 (5 bases). CDR1 is SGHTA and CDR2 is FQGNSA in the germline V gene. The CDR3 is 12 amino acids. Trimming pared 5 bases from V and 4 bases from J, leaving 8 bases between. The CDR3 nucleotides are TGTGCCAGCAGCCCGACAGTCACTGAAGCTTTCTTT. Residues: CASSPTVTEAFF. Using reference TRBV7-2 and TRBJ1-1 for the parts outside the CDR3, the full variable domain is GAGVSQSPSNKVTEKGKDVELRCDPISGHTALYWYRQSLGQGLEFLIYFQGNSAPDKSGLPSDRFSAERTGGSVSTLTIQRTQQEDSAVYLCASSPTVTEAFFGQGTRLTVV.

This clonotype was found many times. The chain employs TRBV6-2 or TRBV6-3 and TRBJ1-5; 7 positions match TRBD1. CDR1 MNHEY and CDR2 SVGEGT come from the germline V gene. Unmatched junction bases numbered 6, after V lost 4 bases and J lost 0 bases. The CDR3 is 16 residues long. CDR3 region: CASSFGTAYSNQPQHF. In nucleotides, the CDR3 is TGTGCCAGCAGTTTTGGGACAGCTTATAGCAATCAGCCCCAGCATTTT.

This clonotype was detected only a few times. The chain joins TRBV6-5 to TRBJ2-3; 7 bases are shared with TRBD1. In germline, CDR1 is MNHEY, CDR2 SVGAGI. Germline trimming cut 7 bases from V and 4 bases from J; bases unmatched to any gene: 14. The CDR3 has 16 amino acids. CDR3 in amino acids: CASNPDEPGQSDTQYF. CDR3 nucleotide sequence: TGTGCCAGCAACCCCGACGAGCCGGGACAGTCAGATACGCAGTATTTT.

This clonotype has ten or more counts. The rearrangement links TRBV7-2 to TRBJ2-7, with D possibly being TRBD2 (6 bases). V lost 2 bases and J 0 bases, leaving 14 bases between the germline ends. Germline V gene data show CDR1 as SGHTA and CDR2 as FQGNSA. The CDR3 runs 16 residues. The CDR3 region has the DNA TGTGCCAGCAGCTTAAGCGGGCAGCCTTCCTCCTACGAGCAGTACTTC. Its translation: CASSLSGQPSSYEQYF.

Details on this clonotype: Possible read error: a much larger clone is one base away. The chain has TRBV5-1 and TRBJ2-3; D could derive from TRBD1 or TRBD2 (5 bases each). With 5 bases removed from V and 6 bases from J, the gap between germline ends came to 13 bases. Germline assignment: CDR1 SGHRS and CDR2 YFSETQ. This CDR3 has 13 amino acids. The CDR3 DNA follows: TGCGCCAGCAGACCCGGGGCAGGGGATACGCAGTATTTT. Its translation: CASRPGAGDTQYF.

This clonotype was found many times. This sequence joins TRBV27 and TRBJ1-6, with D hard to call. The germline V gene encodes CDR1 MNHEY and CDR2 SMNVEV (reference sequence). The CDR3 totals 12 residues. V was cut by 2 bases and J by 13 bases, with 9 bases left in between. Here the CDR3 reads CASSLPGEPLHF. Here the CDR3 DNA reads TGTGCCAGCAGTTTACCGGGCGAGCCCCTCCACTTT.

This clonotype occurred a few times. This chain joins TRBV28 and TRBJ2-1; possible D gene TRBD2, 5 bases. Germline lookup yields CDR1 MDHEN and CDR2 SYDVKM. V dropped 1 base and J dropped 11 bases, with 12 bases sitting between them. This CDR3 contains 13 residues. CDR3 protein: CASSLLGSIKQFF. The CDR3 DNA is TGTGCCAGCAGTTTATTGGGGAGCATAAAGCAGTTCTTC.

This clonotype has ten or more counts. The chain links TRBV10-3 to TRBJ2-1, with 12 nucleotides matching TRBD1. The CDR3 contains 17 residues. The junction had 5 bases not matched to a gene; V was cut back by 0 bases and J by 5 bases. The germline V gene encodes CDR1 ENHRY and CDR2 SYGVKD. The CDR3 region is CAISESGQGAGDNEQFF. The DNA for the CDR3 is TGTGCCATCAGTGAGTCGGGACAGGGGGCAGGAGACAATGAGCAGTTCTTC.

There are many counts of this clonotype. This chain connects TRBV20-1 to TRBJ1-4, with TRBD1 matching over 9 bases. The CDR3 has 15 residues. Germline-derived CDR1 and CDR2 are DFQATT and SNEGSKA (reference sequence). V was pared by 6 bases and J by 5 bases, with 10 bases of the junction left unmatched. This chain's CDR3 is CSALTPGQGNEKLFF. The CDR3 nucleotides are TGCAGTGCCCTCACTCCGGGACAGGGAAATGAAAAACTGTTTTTT.

Many counts were recorded for this clonotype. This rearrangement joins TRBV7-2 to TRBJ1-2; D is ambiguous. The germline V gene has CDR1 SGHTA and CDR2 FQGNSA. CDR3 length: 16 residues. The ends were cut back, 5 bases at V and 0 bases at J, with 16 bases in the middle. Here the CDR3 DNA reads TGTGCCAGCAGCCCCGGAGGAAGAATCGCTAACTATGGCTACACCTTC. It encodes CASSPGGRIANYGYTF. The entire variable domain, with the rest obtained from reference TRBV7-2 and TRBJ1-2, is as follows: GAGVSQSPSNKVTEKGKDVELRCDPISGHTALYWYRQSLGQGLEFLIYFQGNSAPDKSGLPSDRFSAERTGGSVSTLTIQRTQQEDSAVYLCASSPGGRIANYGYTFGSGTRLTVV.

This clonotype was detected ten times or more. The chain has TRBV7-2 and TRBJ2-5; D remains unclear. V was cut by 2 bases and J by 3 bases, with 4 bases left in between. Germline CDR1 reads SGHTA; CDR2 reads FQGNSA. This CDR3 comprises 12 residues. CDR3 nucleotides: TGTGCCAGCAGCTTACTCAAAGAGACCCAGTACTTC. Its protein product is CASSLLKETQYF.

There are many counts of this clonotype. This chain joins TRBV11-2 and TRBJ1-2, with 8 bases that match TRBD1. J was trimmed by 4 bases and V by 7 bases; bases with no gene match: 17. This CDR3 region has 17 residues. The germline CDR1 and CDR2 sequences are SGHAT and FQNNGV. The CDR3 DNA reads TGTGCCAGCAACAAACCCAGGGGGCAAACCTCGCCCTATGGCTACACCTTC. Amino acid sequence: CASNKPRGQTSPYGYTF.

The table lists this clonotype with many counts. The chain links TRBV20-1 to TRBJ2-7; D is undetermined. Between the trimmed V and J ends, which lost 0 bases and 2 bases, there was a span of 11 bases. The CDR3 is 14 residues long. CDR1 and CDR2 from the germline V gene are DFQATT and SNEGSKA (reference sequence). This CDR3 is CSARDAALPYEQYF. Here the CDR3 DNA reads TGCAGTGCTAGAGATGCGGCCCTCCCCTACGAGCAGTACTTC.